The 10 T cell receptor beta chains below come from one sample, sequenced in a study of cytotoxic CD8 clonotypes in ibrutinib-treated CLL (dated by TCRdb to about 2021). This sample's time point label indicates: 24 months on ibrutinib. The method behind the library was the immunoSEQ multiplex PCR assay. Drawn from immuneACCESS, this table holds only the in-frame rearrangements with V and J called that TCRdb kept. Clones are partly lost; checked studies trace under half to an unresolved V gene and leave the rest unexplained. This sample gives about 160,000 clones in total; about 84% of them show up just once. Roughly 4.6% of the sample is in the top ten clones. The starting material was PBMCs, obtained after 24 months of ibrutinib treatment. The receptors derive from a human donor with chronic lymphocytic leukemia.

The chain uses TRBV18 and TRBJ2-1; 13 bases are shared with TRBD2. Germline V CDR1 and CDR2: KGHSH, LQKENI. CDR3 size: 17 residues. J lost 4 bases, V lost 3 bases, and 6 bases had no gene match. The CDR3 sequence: CASSPRTSGGPYNEQFF. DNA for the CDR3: TGTGCCAGCTCACCCCGGACTAGCGGGGGCCCTTACAATGAGCAGTTCTTC.

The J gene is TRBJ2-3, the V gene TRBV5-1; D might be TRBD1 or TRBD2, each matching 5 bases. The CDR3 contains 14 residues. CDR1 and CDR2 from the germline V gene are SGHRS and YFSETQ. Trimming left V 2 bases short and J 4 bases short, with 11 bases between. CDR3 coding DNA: TGCGCCAGCAGCTTCGGGACGGAGTCAGATACGCAGTATTTT. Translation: CASSFGTESDTQYF.

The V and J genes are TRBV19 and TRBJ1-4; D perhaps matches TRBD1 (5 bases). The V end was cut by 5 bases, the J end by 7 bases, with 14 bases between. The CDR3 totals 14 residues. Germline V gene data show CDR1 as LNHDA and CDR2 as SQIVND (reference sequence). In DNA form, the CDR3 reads TGTGCCAGTAGTTGGACTTACGGGGGTGAAAAACTGTTTTTT. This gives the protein CASSWTYGGEKLFF.

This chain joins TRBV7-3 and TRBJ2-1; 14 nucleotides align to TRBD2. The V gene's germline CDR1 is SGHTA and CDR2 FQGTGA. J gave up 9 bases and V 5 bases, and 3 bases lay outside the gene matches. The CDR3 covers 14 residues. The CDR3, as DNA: TGTGCCAGCAGCCCGGGACTAGCGGGAGCTGAGCAGTTCTTC. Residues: CASSPGLAGAEQFF. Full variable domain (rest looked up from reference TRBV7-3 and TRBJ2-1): GAGVSQTPSNKVTEKGKYVELRCDPISGHTALYWYRQSLGQGPEFLIYFQGTGAADDSGLPNDRFFAVRPEGSVSTLKIQRTERGDSAVYLCASSPGLAGAEQFFGPGTRLTVL.

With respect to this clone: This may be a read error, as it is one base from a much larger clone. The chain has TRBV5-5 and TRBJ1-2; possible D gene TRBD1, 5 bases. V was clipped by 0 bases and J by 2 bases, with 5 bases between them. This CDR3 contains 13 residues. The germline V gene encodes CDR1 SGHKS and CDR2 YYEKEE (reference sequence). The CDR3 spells CASSLDRNYGYTF. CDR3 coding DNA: TGTGCCAGCAGCTTGGACAGGAACTATGGCTACACCTTC.

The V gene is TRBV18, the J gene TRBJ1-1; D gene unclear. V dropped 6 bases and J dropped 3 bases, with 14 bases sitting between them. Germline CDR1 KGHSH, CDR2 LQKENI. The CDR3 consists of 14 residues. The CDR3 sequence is CASSLRLEDTEAFF. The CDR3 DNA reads TGTGCCAGCTCCCTCAGGTTGGAGGACACTGAAGCTTTCTTT. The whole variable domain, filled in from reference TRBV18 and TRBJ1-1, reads NAGVMQNPRHLVRRRGQEARLRCSPMKGHSHVYWYRQLPEEGLKFMVYLQKENIIDESGMPKERFSAEFPKEGPSILRIQQVVRGDSAAYFCASSLRLEDTEAFFGQGTRLTVV.

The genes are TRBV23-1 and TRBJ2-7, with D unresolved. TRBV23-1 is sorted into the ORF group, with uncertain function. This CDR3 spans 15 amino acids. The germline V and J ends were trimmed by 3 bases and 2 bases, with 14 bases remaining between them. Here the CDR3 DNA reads TGCGCCAGCAGTCAGCCTTGGGGTAGTCCCTACGAGCAGTACTTC. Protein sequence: CASSQPWGSPYEQYF.

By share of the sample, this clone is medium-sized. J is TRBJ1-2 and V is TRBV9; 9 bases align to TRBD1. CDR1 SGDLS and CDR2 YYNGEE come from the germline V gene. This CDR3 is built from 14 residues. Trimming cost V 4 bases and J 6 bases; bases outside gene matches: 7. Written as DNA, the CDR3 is TGTGCCAGCAGCTCACAGGGGGCCGGGGATGGCTACACCTTC. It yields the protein CASSSQGAGDGYTF.

The DNA for the CDR3 is TGTGCCTGGAGCCCCTCTCGCGGGGGGGCTTCCGGGGAGCTGTTTTTT. It specifies CAWSPSRGGASGELFF. The chain uses TRBV30 and TRBJ2-2; 9 nucleotides agree with TRBD2. The CDR3 extends over 16 amino acids. Germline CDR1 GTSNPN, CDR2 SVGIG (reference sequence). J gave up 6 bases and V 3 bases, and 11 bases lay outside the gene matches.

CDR3 bases: TGTGCCAGCCTCGGGGGGTGGACTGAAGCTTTCTTT. This gives the protein CASLGGWTEAFF. The rearrangement links TRBV6-5 to TRBJ1-1; the D gene is possibly TRBD1 (5 bases). Trimming took 8 bases from V and 5 from J, leaving 12 bases between them. Per the germline V gene, CDR1 is MNHEY and CDR2 is SVGAGI. The CDR3 is made up of 12 amino acids.